The 2 T cell receptor beta chains below come from one sample, sequenced in a study of blood T cell repertoires in COVID-19. Sequencing used immunoSEQ multiplex PCR; TCRdb keeps in-frame clones, though not all of them. The sample includes around 160,000 clones, about 88% of them seen just once. Specimen: peripheral blood. Receptors originate from a man between 60 and 75 years old with active or convalescent COVID-19.

This clone showed up just a few times. The chain couples TRBV6-5 to TRBJ2-1; 8 bases match TRBD2. Per germline, CDR1 MNHEY and CDR2 SVGAGI. V lost 6 bases to trimming and J lost 6 bases; unmatched junction nucleotides: 4. The CDR3 sequence is 13 residues long. CDR3 in DNA: TGTGCCAGCAGCCTACTAGCGGCCAATGAGCAGTTCTTC. Its translation: CASSLLAANEQFF.

The rearrangement links TRBV30 to TRBJ1-4, with 7 bases aligning to TRBD1. The CDR3 consists of 13 residues. In germline, CDR1 is GTSNPN, CDR2 SVGIG (reference sequence). After removal of 1 base from V and 8 bases from J, the junction contained 4 bases not matched to a gene. CDR3 sequence: CAWSGQGREKLFF. The CDR3 DNA reads TGTGCCTGGAGTGGACAGGGAAGGGAAAAACTGTTTTTT.